Below are 10 T cell receptor beta chains sequenced from a single sample in a study of T cells in Graves' hyperthyroidism and ophthalmopathy. Researchers amplified the TCR beta CDR3 regions from RNA transcripts. During a first-round RT-PCR of the TCR CDR3, the HTBI primer set was used. One entry per CDR3 protein results from TCRdb running MiXCR on the multiplex PCR reads. The sample has 89,000 or so distinct CDR3 sequences, approximately 40% seen once; the top ten hold roughly 10%. Sequencing was performed on peripheral blood or thyroid tissue (not recorded which). The source of these receptors is a woman aged 30 to 39 with Graves' hyperthyroidism.

The chain has TRBV12-3 or TRBV12-4 and TRBJ2-7; D possibly corresponds to TRBD2 (5 bases). CDR3 length: 14 amino acids. Between the trimmed V and J ends, which lost 4 bases and 3 bases, there was a span of 13 bases. DNA of the CDR3: TGTGCCAGCAGTTACGGCGTAGCGAGCTACGAGCAGTACTTC. Residues: CASSYGVASYEQYF.

This clonotype ranks as medium-sized (0.01 to 0.1%). The chain joins TRBV9 to TRBJ2-5, with D hard to call. Germline assignment: CDR1 SGDLS and CDR2 YYNGEE. V lost 0 bases and J 7 bases, leaving 16 bases between the germline ends. The CDR3 has 15 amino acids. CDR3: CASSVGVGPGGTQYF. The CDR3 DNA reads TGTGCCAGCAGCGTAGGAGTAGGACCCGGCGGGACCCAGTACTTC.

Details on this clonotype: A junction end diverges from the germline sequence, so it may reflect a read error. The chain joins TRBV5-1 to TRBJ1-2, with D perhaps TRBD1 (5 bases). CDR1 and CDR2 from the germline V gene are SGHRS and YFSETQ. This CDR3 is built from 15 residues. The CDR3: CVSSLVVGQNYGYTF. Here the CDR3 DNA reads TGCGTCAGCAGCTTGGTTGTGGGGCAAAACTATGGCTACACCTTC.

The chain employs TRBV11-2 and TRBJ1-2, with TRBD1 matching over 7 bases. V dropped 8 bases and J dropped 3; count of bases not matched to a gene: 6. This CDR3 comprises 13 residues. CDR1 is SGHAT and CDR2 is FQNNGV in the germline V gene. This CDR3 reads CASSRDSHYGYTF. DNA of the CDR3: TGTGCCAGCTCCCGGGACAGTCACTATGGCTACACCTTC.

This clonotype has ten or more counts. The chain uses TRBV20-1 and TRBJ2-2, with 7 bases fitting TRBD2. The CDR3 length is 16 residues. After removal of 0 bases from V and 4 bases from J, the junction contained 8 bases not matched to a gene. CDR1 DFQATT and CDR2 SNEGSKA come from the germline V gene (reference sequence). The CDR3, as DNA: TGCAGTGCTAGAGATTTGAGGGAGGGAGCCACCGGGGAGCTGTTTTTT. Its translation is CSARDLREGATGELFF.

This clonotype was found many times. V usage is TRBV5-6 and J usage is TRBJ1-4; D is unclear. This CDR3 contains 14 residues. Looked up from germline, CDR1 is SGHDT and CDR2 is YYEEEE. Deletions cut 2 bases from V and 6 bases from J, with 11 bases between. The CDR3 DNA sequence: TGTGCCAGCAGCTTAGAGCACCCGGATGAAAAACTGTTTTTT. Its translation: CASSLEHPDEKLFF.

This clonotype was found many times. This rearrangement joins TRBV20-1 to TRBJ2-7; maybe TRBD2 (6 bases). Per germline, CDR1 DFQATT and CDR2 SNEGSKA (reference sequence). V shed 8 bases and J shed 4 bases, with 21 bases lying between them. CDR3 size: 14 residues. CDR3 in DNA: TGCAGTCGACGACTTGCGGGACCTTCTTACGAGCAGTACTTC. Translation: CSRRLAGPSYEQYF.

Ten or more counts support this clonotype. The genes are TRBV18 and TRBJ1-6, with D maybe TRBD1 (5 bases). The V end was cut by 5 bases, the J end by 9 bases, with 14 bases between. Germline V gene lookup returns CDR1 KGHSH and CDR2 LQKENI. The CDR3 loop spans 14 amino acids. The CDR3 DNA reads TGTGCCAGCTCATCGAATGGGGCGGCTTCACCCCTCCACTTT. Encoded protein: CASSSNGAASPLHF.

This clonotype was recorded many times. This chain links TRBV29-1 with TRBJ2-2; D unresolved. This CDR3 region has 13 residues. V lost 6 bases to trimming and J lost 6 bases, with 14 bases between them. Germline CDR1 is SQVTM and CDR2 is ANQGSEA. The CDR3 sequence is CSVVVYGPGELFF. CDR3 bases: TGCAGCGTGGTGGTTTATGGACCCGGGGAGCTGTTTTTT.

In its sample, this clonotype was seen many times. This chain links TRBV18 with TRBJ1-2, with D possibly being TRBD1 (6 bases). V lost 3 bases and J 6 bases, leaving 17 bases between the germline ends. This CDR3 contains 15 residues. CDR1 and CDR2 from the germline V gene are KGHSH and LQKENI. In DNA, the CDR3 is TGTGCCAGCTCACCGATATACCCGGGACATGATGGCTACACCTTC. Translating gives CASSPIYPGHDGYTF. Complete variable domain (other parts from reference TRBV18 and TRBJ1-2): NAGVMQNPRHLVRRRGQEARLRCSPMKGHSHVYWYRQLPEEGLKFMVYLQKENIIDESGMPKERFSAEFPKEGPSILRIQQVVRGDSAAYFCASSPIYPGHDGYTFGSGTRLTVV.